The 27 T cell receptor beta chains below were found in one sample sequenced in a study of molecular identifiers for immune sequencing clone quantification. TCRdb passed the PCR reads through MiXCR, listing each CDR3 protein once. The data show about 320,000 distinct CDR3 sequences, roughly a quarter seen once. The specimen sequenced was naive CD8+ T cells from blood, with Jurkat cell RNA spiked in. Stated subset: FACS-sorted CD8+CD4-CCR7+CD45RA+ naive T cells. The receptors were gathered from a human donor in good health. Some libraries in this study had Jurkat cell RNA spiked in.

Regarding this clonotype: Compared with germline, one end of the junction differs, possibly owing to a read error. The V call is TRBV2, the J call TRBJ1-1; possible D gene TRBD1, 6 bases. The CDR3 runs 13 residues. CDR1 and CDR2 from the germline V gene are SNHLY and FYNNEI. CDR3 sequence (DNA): TGTGCCAGCTGGGGATCCGGGGACACTGAAGCTTACTTT. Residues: CASWGSGDTEAYF.

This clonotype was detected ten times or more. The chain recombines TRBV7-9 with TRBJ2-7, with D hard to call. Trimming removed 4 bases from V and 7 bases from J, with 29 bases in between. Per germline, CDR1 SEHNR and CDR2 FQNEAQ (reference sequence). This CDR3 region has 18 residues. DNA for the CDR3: TGTGCCAGCAGCTCAAACGATCAGGACCCAAAGCCCGCTGGTGAGCAGTACTTC. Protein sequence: CASSSNDQDPKPAGEQYF.

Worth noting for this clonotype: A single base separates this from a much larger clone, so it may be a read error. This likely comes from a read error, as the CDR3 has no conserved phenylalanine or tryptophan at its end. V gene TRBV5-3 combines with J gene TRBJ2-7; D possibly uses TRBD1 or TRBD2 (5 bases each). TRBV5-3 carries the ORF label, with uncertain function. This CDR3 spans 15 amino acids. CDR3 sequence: CASSLGPGRSYEQYL. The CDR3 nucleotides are TGTGCCAGCAGCTTGGGGCCGGGACGATCCTACGAGCAGTACCTC.

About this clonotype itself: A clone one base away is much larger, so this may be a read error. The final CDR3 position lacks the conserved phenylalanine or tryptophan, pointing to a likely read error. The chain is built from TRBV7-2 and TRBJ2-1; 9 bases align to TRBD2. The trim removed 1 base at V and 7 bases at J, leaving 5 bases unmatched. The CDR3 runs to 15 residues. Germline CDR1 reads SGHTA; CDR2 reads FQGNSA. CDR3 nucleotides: TGTGCCAGCAGCTTAGAGGTAGCGGGAGAAAATGAGCAGTTCTCC. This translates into CASSLEVAGENEQFS.

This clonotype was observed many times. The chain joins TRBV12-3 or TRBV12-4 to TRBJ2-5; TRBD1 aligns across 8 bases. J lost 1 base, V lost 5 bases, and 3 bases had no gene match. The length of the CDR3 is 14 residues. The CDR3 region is CASSSTGGQETQYF. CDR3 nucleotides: TGTGCCAGCAGTAGTACAGGGGGCCAAGAGACCCAGTACTTC.

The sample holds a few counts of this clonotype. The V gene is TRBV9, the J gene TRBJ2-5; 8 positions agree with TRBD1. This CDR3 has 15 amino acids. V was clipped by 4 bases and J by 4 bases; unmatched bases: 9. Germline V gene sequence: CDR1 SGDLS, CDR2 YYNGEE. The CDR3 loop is CASSPWTGFVETQYF. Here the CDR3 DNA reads TGTGCCAGCAGCCCATGGACAGGGTTTGTAGAGACCCAGTACTTC.

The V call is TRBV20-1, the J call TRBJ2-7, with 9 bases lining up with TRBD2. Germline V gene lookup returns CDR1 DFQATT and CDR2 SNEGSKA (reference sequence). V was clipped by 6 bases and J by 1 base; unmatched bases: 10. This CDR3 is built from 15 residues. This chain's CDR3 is CSAPRLAEVSYEQYF. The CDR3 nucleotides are TGCAGTGCCCCCCGACTAGCGGAGGTTTCCTACGAGCAGTACTTC.

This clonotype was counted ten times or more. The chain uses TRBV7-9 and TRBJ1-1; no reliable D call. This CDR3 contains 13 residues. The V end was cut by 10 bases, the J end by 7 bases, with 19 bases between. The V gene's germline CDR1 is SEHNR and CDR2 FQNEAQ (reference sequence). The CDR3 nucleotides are TGTGCCATCCCGCCGACGGTGGCTGTTGAAGCTTTCTTT. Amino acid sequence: CAIPPTVAVEAFF.

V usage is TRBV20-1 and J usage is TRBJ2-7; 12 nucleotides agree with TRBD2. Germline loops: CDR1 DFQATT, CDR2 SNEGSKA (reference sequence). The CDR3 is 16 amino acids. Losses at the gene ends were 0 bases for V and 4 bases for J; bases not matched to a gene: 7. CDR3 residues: CSARDLGLAGWYEQYF. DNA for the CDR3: TGCAGTGCTAGAGATCTCGGACTAGCGGGATGGTACGAGCAGTACTTC.

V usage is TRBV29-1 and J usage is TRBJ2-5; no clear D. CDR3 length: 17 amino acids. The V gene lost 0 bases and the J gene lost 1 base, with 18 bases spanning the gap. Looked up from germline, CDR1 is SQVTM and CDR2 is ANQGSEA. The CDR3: CSVEDNTAALGQETQYF. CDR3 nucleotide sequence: TGCAGCGTTGAAGATAACACGGCAGCGCTGGGCCAAGAGACCCAGTACTTC.

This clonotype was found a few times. This chain's CDR3 is CASTYWTENTGELFF. In DNA, the CDR3 is TGTGCCAGCACTTACTGGACAGAGAACACCGGGGAGCTGTTTTTT. The rearrangement links TRBV19 to TRBJ2-2, with D maybe TRBD1 (6 bases). CDR3 size: 15 residues. Per the germline V gene, CDR1 is LNHDA and CDR2 is SQIVND (reference sequence). Trimming shortened V by 9 bases and J by 1 base, and 15 bases separated the two germline ends.

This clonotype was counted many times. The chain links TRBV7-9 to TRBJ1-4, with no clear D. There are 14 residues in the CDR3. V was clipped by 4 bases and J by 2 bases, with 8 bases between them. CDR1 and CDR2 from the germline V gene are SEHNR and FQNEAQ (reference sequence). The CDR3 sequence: CASSYGSTNEKLFF. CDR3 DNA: TGTGCCAGCAGCTACGGGAGCACTAATGAAAAACTGTTTTTT. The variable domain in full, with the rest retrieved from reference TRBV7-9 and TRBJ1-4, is DTGVSQNPRHKITKRGQNVTFRCDPISEHNRLYWYRQTLGQGPEFLTYFQNEAQLEKSRLLSDRFSAERPKGSFSTLEIQRTEQGDSAMYLCASSYGSTNEKLFFGSGTQLSVL.

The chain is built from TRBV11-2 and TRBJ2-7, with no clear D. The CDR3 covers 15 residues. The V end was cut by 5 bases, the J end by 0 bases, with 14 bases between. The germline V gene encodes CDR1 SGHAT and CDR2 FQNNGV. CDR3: CASSTSTITSYEQYF. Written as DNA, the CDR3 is TGTGCCAGCAGCACATCTACCATCACCTCCTACGAGCAGTACTTC.

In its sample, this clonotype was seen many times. CDR3 region: CASSQRGGGRDNQPQHF. The CDR3 coding sequence is TGTGCCAGCAGCCAGCGGGGCGGAGGGAGGGACAATCAGCCCCAGCATTTT. V gene TRBV13 combines with J gene TRBJ1-5; TRBD1 is a possible D gene (5 bases). Germline V gene sequence: CDR1 PRHDT, CDR2 FYEKMQ (reference sequence). With 5 bases removed from V and 3 bases from J, the gap between germline ends came to 20 bases. This CDR3 has 17 amino acids.

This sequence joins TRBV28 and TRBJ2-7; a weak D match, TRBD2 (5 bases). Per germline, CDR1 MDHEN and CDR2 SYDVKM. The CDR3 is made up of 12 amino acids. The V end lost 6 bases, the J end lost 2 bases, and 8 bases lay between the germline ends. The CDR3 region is CASRRGPYEQYF. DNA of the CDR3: TGTGCCAGCAGACGGGGTCCCTACGAGCAGTACTTC.

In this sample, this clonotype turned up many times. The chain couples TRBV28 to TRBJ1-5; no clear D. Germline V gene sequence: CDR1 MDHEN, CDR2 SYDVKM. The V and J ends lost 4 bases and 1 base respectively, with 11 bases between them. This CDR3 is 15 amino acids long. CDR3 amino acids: CASSWGGVSNQPQHF. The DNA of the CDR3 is TGTGCCAGCAGTTGGGGAGGAGTAAGCAATCAGCCCCAGCATTTT.

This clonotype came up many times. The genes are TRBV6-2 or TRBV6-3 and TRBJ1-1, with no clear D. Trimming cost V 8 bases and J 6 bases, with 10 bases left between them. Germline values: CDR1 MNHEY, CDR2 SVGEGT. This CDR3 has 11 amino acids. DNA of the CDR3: TGTGCCAGCTCGACGGGCGCTGAAGCTTTCTTT. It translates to CASSTGAEAFF.

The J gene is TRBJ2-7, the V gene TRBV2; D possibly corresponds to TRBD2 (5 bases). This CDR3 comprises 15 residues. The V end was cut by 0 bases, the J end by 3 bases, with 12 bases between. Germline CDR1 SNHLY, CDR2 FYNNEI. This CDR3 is CASSEAGGGLYEQYF. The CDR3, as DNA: TGTGCCAGCAGTGAAGCAGGTGGCGGGCTCTACGAGCAGTACTTC.

The CDR3 DNA is TGTGCCAGCGGCTTACAGGGGGCTGTCTACGAGCAGTACTTC. Translated: CASGLQGAVYEQYF. V gene TRBV27 combines with J gene TRBJ2-7, with TRBD1 matching 9 bases. CDR3 length: 14 residues. CDR1 MNHEY and CDR2 SMNVEV come from the germline V gene (reference sequence). The V gene end was trimmed by 8 bases and the J gene end by 3 bases; junction bases not matched to a gene: 8.

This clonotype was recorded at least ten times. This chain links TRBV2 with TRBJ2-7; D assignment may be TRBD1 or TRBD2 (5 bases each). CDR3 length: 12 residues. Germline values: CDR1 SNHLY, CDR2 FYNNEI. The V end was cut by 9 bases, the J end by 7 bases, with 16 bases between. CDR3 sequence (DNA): TGTGCCAGGAGGGACCTGTCGGGAGAGCAGTACTTC. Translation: CARRDLSGEQYF.

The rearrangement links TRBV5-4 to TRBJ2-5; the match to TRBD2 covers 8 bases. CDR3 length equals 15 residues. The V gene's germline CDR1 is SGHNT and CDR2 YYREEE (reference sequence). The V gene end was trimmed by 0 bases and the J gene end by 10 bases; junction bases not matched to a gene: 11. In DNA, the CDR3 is TGTGCCAGCAGCTTGGGAACGGGGGGGCCCATGGTCCAGTACTTC. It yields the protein CASSLGTGGPMVQYF.

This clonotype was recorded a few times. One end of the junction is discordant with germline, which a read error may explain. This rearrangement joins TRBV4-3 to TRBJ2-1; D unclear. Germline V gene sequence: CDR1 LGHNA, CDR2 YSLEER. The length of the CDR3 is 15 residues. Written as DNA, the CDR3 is TGCGCCAGCAGCCAAGAGGTAGCTGCCTACAATGAGCAGCTCTTC. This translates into CASSQEVAAYNEQLF.

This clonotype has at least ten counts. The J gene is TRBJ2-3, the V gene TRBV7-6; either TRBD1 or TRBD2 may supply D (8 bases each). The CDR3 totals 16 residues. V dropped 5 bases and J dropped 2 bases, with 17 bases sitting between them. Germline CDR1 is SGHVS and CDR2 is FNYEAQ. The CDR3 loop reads CASSQDRGLVTDTQYF. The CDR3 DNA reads TGTGCCAGCAGCCAAGACAGGGGACTAGTCACAGATACGCAGTATTTT.

This CDR3 reads CASSAVRSNQPQHF. The CDR3 coding sequence is TGTGCCAGCAGCGCTGTTCGGTCCAATCAGCCCCAGCATTTT. The V gene is TRBV27, the J gene TRBJ1-5; D gene unclear. Germline CDR1 MNHEY, CDR2 SMNVEV (reference sequence). The CDR3 runs 14 residues. V lost 6 bases to trimming and J lost 3 bases, with 12 bases between them.

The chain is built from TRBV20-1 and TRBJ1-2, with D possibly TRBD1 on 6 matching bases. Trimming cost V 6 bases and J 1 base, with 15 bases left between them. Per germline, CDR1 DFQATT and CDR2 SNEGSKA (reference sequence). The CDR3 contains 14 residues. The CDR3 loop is CSAPMAGDNYGYTF. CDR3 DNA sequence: TGCAGTGCCCCGATGGCAGGGGATAACTATGGCTACACCTTC.

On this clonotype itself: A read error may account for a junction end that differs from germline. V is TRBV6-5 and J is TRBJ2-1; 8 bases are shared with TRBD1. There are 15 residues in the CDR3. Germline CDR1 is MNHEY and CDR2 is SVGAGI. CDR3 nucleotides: TGTGCCAGCAGTCCCGGGACAGGCAACTACAATGGGCAGTTCTTC. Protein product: CASSPGTGNYNGQFF.

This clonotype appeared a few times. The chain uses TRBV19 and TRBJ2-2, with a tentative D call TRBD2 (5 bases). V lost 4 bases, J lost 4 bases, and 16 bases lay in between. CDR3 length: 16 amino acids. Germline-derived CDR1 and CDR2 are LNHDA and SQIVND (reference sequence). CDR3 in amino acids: CASSTGREWITGELFF. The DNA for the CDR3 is TGTGCCAGTAGTACCGGCCGGGAATGGATCACCGGGGAGCTGTTTTTT.